The entry that follows covers one TCR beta chain sequence. Antigen specificity is unknown. The data belong to a study of CD8 T cells in Susac syndrome. Study outcomes and limitations: CD4+ repertoires of Susac syndrome patients lacked detectable clonal expansion.

Random hexamers were used to reverse transcribe roughly 0.5 to 1 ug of RNA. Amplification of the TCR beta CDR3 was carried out by immunoSEQ multiplex PCR, which spanned a total of 54 Vbeta and 13 Jbeta segments. MiXCR, run by TCRdb on the immunoSEQ multiplex PCR reads, gives a single entry per CDR3 protein. The sample yields around 230,000 distinct CDR3 sequences, 96% seen once. This TCR was recovered from a human donor with Susac syndrome. Sequenced material: CD4+ T cells from PBMCs.

CDR3 sequence: CASSPGSADQNTGELFF. CDR3 bases: TGTGCCAGCAGCCCAGGGTCAGCGGACCAGAACACCGGGGAGCTGTTTTTT. The chain has TRBV7-9 and TRBJ2-2, with D possibly being TRBD1 or TRBD2 (5 bases each). The CDR3 has 17 residues. Germline V gene sequence: CDR1 SEHNR, CDR2 FQNEAQ (reference sequence). Trimming removed 5 bases at V and 1 base at J, with 17 bases between.